This is a list of T cell receptor beta chains from one sample in a study of blood T cell repertoires in COVID-19. Here immunoSEQ multiplex PCR was the method, and the copy in TCRdb shows in-frame clones only, minus some. Of over 85,000 clones in the sample, approximately 90% were seen once. The sample comprised peripheral blood. The receptors derive from a man aged 45-65 years with active COVID-19. Each CDR3 is given with its conserved first and last residue. The D gene is left open where the match is weak. Rows may omit the clone size; those that give it use once, few, many or a size class.

d_gene,abundance,v_gene,j_gene,CDR3nt,CDR3aa
-,-,TRBV27,TRBJ1-6,TGTGCCAGCAGTTTAGGGGGGAGGATCAATTCACCCCTCCACTTT,CASSLGGRINSPLHF
-,-,TRBV5-1,TRBJ1-1,TGCGCCAGCCGCGGTGGGGGGGCGGTGAACACTGAAGCTTTCTTT,CASRGGGAVNTEAFF
-,-,TRBV10-1,TRBJ1-5,TGCGCCAGCAAAACCGGGACAAGCAATCAGCCCCAGCATTTT,CASKTGTSNQPQHF
TRBD2,-,TRBV6-5,TRBJ2-3,TGTGCCAGCAGTTACTCAGGACTAGCCACAGATACGCAGTATTTT,CASSYSGLATDTQYF
TRBD1,-,TRBV11-2,TRBJ2-4,TGTGCCAGCTACGGCTGGGGACAGGGGAGAAACATTCAGTACTTC,CASYGWGQGRNIQYF
TRBD1,-,TRBV19,TRBJ1-1,TGTGCCAGTAGTATATTTGGACAGGGGAGATCGGAAGCTTTCTTT,CASSIFGQGRSEAFF
-,many,TRBV4-2,TRBJ1-2,TGTGCCAGCAGCCAAGAGAACTCTGGCTACACCTTC,CASSQENSGYTF
TRBD2,once,TRBV3-1/TRBV3-2,TRBJ2-5,TGTGCCAGCAGCCAAGGTTTTGGACTAGCGGGGGCCTCCCCGGAAACCCAGTACTTC,CASSQGFGLAGASPETQYF
TRBD1,-,TRBV6-2/TRBV6-3,TRBJ1-6,TGTGCCAGCAGTTACGAACAGGGGAAATGGGAGCCTCACCTCCACTTT,CASSYEQGKWEPHLHF
-,-,TRBV6-6,TRBJ1-6,TGTGCCAGCAGTTACCGGGGGGAGTCACCCCTCCACTTT,CASSYRGESPLHF
-,-,TRBV11-1,TRBJ1-2,TGTGCCAGCAGCTCCAGGGTGTATGGCTACACCTTC,CASSSRVYGYTF
-,-,TRBV14,TRBJ2-7,TGTGCCAGCAGCCACCCTAAGGGGAAAGGGGAGCAGTACTTC,CASSHPKGKGEQYF
-,-,TRBV5-1,TRBJ2-3,TGCGCCAGCAGCTTGGGGAGGTGGGGAACAGATACGCAGTATTTT,CASSLGRWGTDTQYF
-,-,TRBV7-3,TRBJ2-6,TGTGCCAGCAGCTCCCTCTGGGCCTCCGCCTCTGGGGCCAACGTCCTGACTTTC,CASSSLWASASGANVLTF
-,-,TRBV11-3,TRBJ1-1,TGTGCCAGCAGCGGAGGTACAGGGTTAGAAGCTTTCTTT,CASSGGTGLEAFF
-,-,TRBV6-5,TRBJ2-7,TGTGCCAGCACCACATATGACGGGGGAATATACGAGCAGTACTTC,CASTTYDGGIYEQYF
TRBD1,once,TRBV2,TRBJ1-5,TGTGCCAGCACCGACAGGGGGGACAATCAGCCCCAGCATTTT,CASTDRGDNQPQHF
TRBD1,-,TRBV7-2,TRBJ1-6,TGTGCCAGCAGCTTAGCCGTGGGGGGACAGCGATATAATTCACCCCTCCACTTT,CASSLAVGGQRYNSPLHF
-,-,TRBV2,TRBJ1-5,TGTGCCAGCATGAGGGAAGGGATACAGCATTTT,CASMREGIQHF
TRBD1,-,TRBV5-6,TRBJ2-1,TGTGCCAGCAGCTTCGGGACAGTCAATGAGCAGTTCTTC,CASSFGTVNEQFF
-,once,TRBV6-5,TRBJ1-4,TGTGCCCCCAGCAGGGAGGGTATCGAAAAACTGTTTTTT,CAPSREGIEKLFF
TRBD1,-,TRBV4-1,TRBJ1-5,TGCGCCAGCAGCCAAGTACACAGGGGGAACAATCAGCCCCAGCATTTT,CASSQVHRGNNQPQHF
-,-,TRBV2,TRBJ1-1,TGTGCCAGCAGTGCACAGGGTAAGGGCACTGAAGCTTTCTTT,CASSAQGKGTEAFF
TRBD2,-,TRBV3-1/TRBV3-2,TRBJ2-7,TGTGCCAGCACTAGCGGTCCCGAGCAGTACTTC,CASTSGPEQYF
-,-,TRBV5-1,TRBJ2-6,TGCGCCAGCAGCTTCCCAGGAATCAGCTCTGGGGCCAACGTCCTGACTTTC,CASSFPGISSGANVLTF
-,-,TRBV9,TRBJ2-3,TGTGCCAGCAGCGTTCTGGGGGCACGGGGAGATACGCAGTATTTT,CASSVLGARGDTQYF
-,-,TRBV7-9,TRBJ2-5,TGTGCCAGCAGCTTATTACAGGGAAGGGGGACCCAGTACTTC,CASSLLQGRGTQYF
-,-,TRBV4-1,TRBJ1-2,TGCGCCAGCAGCCAAGTTCGGGGGAACTATGGCTACACCTTC,CASSQVRGNYGYTF
TRBD2,-,TRBV9,TRBJ2-1,TGTGCCAGCAGCCCACAACTAGCGGCTCTTTACAATGAGCAGTTCTTC,CASSPQLAALYNEQFF
-,once,TRBV30,TRBJ1-1,TGTGCCTGGAGGCCTTCCCAGAACTATTTTATGAACACTGAAGCTTTCTTT,CAWRPSQNYFMNTEAFF
-,-,TRBV7-2,TRBJ1-3,TGTGCCAGCAGCCCCAGGGAGGTGTCCTGGGGAAACACCATATATTTT,CASSPREVSWGNTIYF
-,-,TRBV2,TRBJ2-3,TGTGCCAGCACTAGGGCGGGTAGCACAGATACGCAGTATTTT,CASTRAGSTDTQYF
TRBD1,once,TRBV2,TRBJ1-1,TGTGCCAGCAGTGAAGAGGGGGCGTACACTGAAGCTTTCTTT,CASSEEGAYTEAFF
TRBD1,-,TRBV6-5,TRBJ2-7,TGTGCCAGCAGTTATCGGACAGGGGCCTACGAGCAGTACTTC,CASSYRTGAYEQYF
-,-,TRBV6-2/TRBV6-3,TRBJ2-5,TGTGCCAGCAGTTGGCCAGCGGCAAAGGCCCAGTACTTC,CASSWPAAKAQYF
TRBD1,-,TRBV27,TRBJ1-2,TGTGCCAGCAGTCCTGACAGGGAAGCCTATGGCTACACCTTC,CASSPDREAYGYTF
-,-,TRBV7-6,TRBJ2-3,TGTGCCAGCAGCCCGAAGGGTAGCGGATACACAGATACGCAGTATTTT,CASSPKGSGYTDTQYF
-,-,TRBV19,TRBJ2-1,TGTGCCAGTAGCCCGACATTCAGGGTTTTTGACAATGAGCAGTTCTTC,CASSPTFRVFDNEQFF
-,few,TRBV5-5,TRBJ1-6,TGTGCCAGCAGCTTGTTCCAGGGTTACTCACCCCTCCACTTT,CASSLFQGYSPLHF
TRBD2,-,TRBV11-2,TRBJ2-1,TGTGCCAGCAGCTTAACATCTAGCGGGGGGGCCCATGAGCAGTTCTTC,CASSLTSSGGAHEQFF
-,-,TRBV4-1,TRBJ2-5,TGCGCCAGCAGCCGGGGCAGACAAGAGACCCAGTACTTC,CASSRGRQETQYF
-,-,TRBV6-5,TRBJ2-5,TGTGCCAGCAGCCCAACCGGGTCCGTTCAGGAGACCCAGTACTTC,CASSPTGSVQETQYF
-,-,TRBV7-8,TRBJ1-2,TGTGCCAGCAGTTTAGGCCCACACAGCACATATGGCTACACCTTC,CASSLGPHSTYGYTF
TRBD1,-,TRBV4-3,TRBJ2-3,TGCGCCAGCAGCCCCGGGGACAGGGGGGCGGATACGCAGTATTTT,CASSPGDRGADTQYF
TRBD1,-,TRBV9,TRBJ2-2,TGTGCCAGCAGCGCAAGACAGGGGGCCAGGGAGCTGTTTTTT,CASSARQGARELFF
TRBD1,-,TRBV5-6,TRBJ1-1,TGTGCCAGCAGCTATTCCGGGACAGGGTCGAACACTGAAGCTTTCTTT,CASSYSGTGSNTEAFF
TRBD1,-,TRBV30,TRBJ2-7,TGTGCCTGGACCTCACAGGGGGCTAACTCCTACGAGCAGTACTTC,CAWTSQGANSYEQYF
-,-,TRBV7-9,TRBJ2-2,TGTGCCAGCAGCTTAACAGGGAGTGTGAGCACCGGGGAGCTGTTTTTT,CASSLTGSVSTGELFF
TRBD2,-,TRBV14,TRBJ2-7,TGTGCCAGCAGCCAGCCCGGGACTACCAGTTACGAGCAGTACTTC,CASSQPGTTSYEQYF
-,-,TRBV5-5,TRBJ1-2,TGTGCCAGCAGCTTGGGCACATCTAACTATGGCTACACCTTC,CASSLGTSNYGYTF
-,-,TRBV7-8,TRBJ2-2,TGTGCCAGCAGCTTAGCGGTGGCGGGGACCGGGGAGCTGTTTTTT,CASSLAVAGTGELFF
-,-,TRBV7-7,TRBJ2-2,TGTGCCAGCAGCACCTCCTCAATGAGCACCGGGGAGCTGTTTTTT,CASSTSSMSTGELFF